Listed below are T cell receptor beta chains from one sample, sequenced in a study of T cells in Graves' hyperthyroidism and ophthalmopathy. In TCRdb, the multiplex PCR reads were re-called with MiXCR into one record per CDR3 protein. The sample yields 500,000 to 550,000 distinct CDR3 sequences, less than 25% seen once. Sequences were obtained from blood. These receptors were taken from a man between 18 and 35 years old with Graves' hyperthyroidism. CDR3s include the opening cysteine and the closing phenylalanine or tryptophan. D genes are given only for firm matches. Part of the rows lack a size; the others show once, few, many or a class for expanded clones.

clone_size | j_call | d_call | v_call | cdr3_nt | cdr3_aa
- | TRBJ2-7 | - | TRBV30 | TGTGCCTGGAGTGTAGTATACGGATCCTACGAGCAGTACTTC | CAWSVVYGSYEQYF
- | TRBJ2-7 | - | TRBV5-5 | TGTGCCAGCAGCTTCGACGCCTACGAGCAGTACTTC | CASSFDAYEQYF
- | TRBJ2-5 | - | TRBV12-3/TRBV12-4 | TGTGCCAGCAGTTTTGGGCTACCCCCCCAAGAGACCCAGTACTTC | CASSFGLPPQETQYF
few | TRBJ1-5 | - | TRBV20-1 | TGCAGTGCTATCTGGGGGATGGGGGGCAATCAGCCCCAGCATTTT | CSAIWGMGGNQPQHF
many | TRBJ2-7 | TRBD1 | TRBV12-3/TRBV12-4 | TGTGCCAGCAGCAGGACAGGGGGCGCCTACGAGCAGTACTTC | CASSRTGGAYEQYF
many | TRBJ1-6 | - | TRBV12-3/TRBV12-4 | TGTGCCAGCGGGAATGAAGCGCGAAATTCACCCCTCCACTTT | CASGNEARNSPLHF
many | TRBJ2-7 | - | TRBV11-3 | TGTGCCAGCAGCTTTGAAGGTGGCAACTCCTACGAGCAGTACTTC | CASSFEGGNSYEQYF
- | TRBJ2-7 | - | TRBV12-3/TRBV12-4 | TGTGCCAGCAGCCAACCCGGGACGGATCTCTACGAGCAGTACTTC | CASSQPGTDLYEQYF
many | TRBJ2-7 | - | TRBV7-8 | TGTGCCAGCAGCTTGGGGATTTCCTACGAGCAGTACTTC | CASSLGISYEQYF
many | TRBJ1-5 | TRBD1 | TRBV12-3/TRBV12-4 | TGTGCCAGCAGTGACAGGGTAGGACAGCCCCAGCATTTT | CASSDRVGQPQHF
many | TRBJ2-6 | - | TRBV6-5 | TGTGCCAGCAGTTACTCGGGGGGTCTCTCCAACGTCCTGACTTTC | CASSYSGGLSNVLTF
- | TRBJ1-2 | - | TRBV28 | TGTGCCAGCAGCCTGGAGCAGGGTTTGGAATATGGCTACACCTTC | CASSLEQGLEYGYTF
many | TRBJ2-7 | TRBD1 | TRBV2 | TGTGCCAGCAGTGAACGGGACAGAACCTCCTACGAGCAGTACTTC | CASSERDRTSYEQYF
- | TRBJ2-7 | - | TRBV12-3/TRBV12-4 | TGTGCCAGCAGTCCTCACCAGCGTGGTTCATACGAGCAGTACTTC | CASSPHQRGSYEQYF
many | TRBJ1-3 | - | TRBV6-1 | TGTGCCAGCACTCCCCAGGCTAGATCTGGAAACACCATATATTTT | CASTPQARSGNTIYF
- | TRBJ2-5 | TRBD2 | TRBV13 | TGTGCCAGCAGCATACGACTAGCGGGGGCCCAAGAGACCCAGTACTTC | CASSIRLAGAQETQYF
many | TRBJ1-5 | - | TRBV24-1 | TGTGCCACCAGTGATGCCCGGGGTGGCAATCAGCCCCAGCATTTT | CATSDARGGNQPQHF
- | TRBJ1-1 | - | TRBV20-1 | TGCAGTGGTAGACCGGGGAACACTGAAGCTTTCTTT | CSGRPGNTEAFF
- | TRBJ2-5 | TRBD1 | TRBV4-1 | TGCGCCAGCAGCCAAGATAGGACAGGCCCCAAGCCCCTTCAAGAGACCCAGTACTTC | CASSQDRTGPKPLQETQYF
many | TRBJ2-7 | TRBD2 | TRBV6-1 | TGTGCCAGCAGTGAAGCGCGGAGAGGGGTCGCGGGGGTCTCCTACGAGCAGTACTTC | CASSEARRGVAGVSYEQYF
many | TRBJ1-2 | - | TRBV7-9 | TGTGCCAGCACCCGCGATTACAGGGTGAACTATGGCTACACCTTC | CASTRDYRVNYGYTF
many | TRBJ1-3 | - | TRBV6-5 | TGTGCCAGCAGTTCCCTCTTGGGTAGGGGAACTGGAAACACCATATATTTT | CASSSLLGRGTGNTIYF
few | TRBJ1-2 | - | TRBV28 | TGTGCCAGCAGTTTCACAAGTAACTATGGCTACACCTTC | CASSFTSNYGYTF
many | TRBJ1-1 | - | TRBV2 | TGTGCCAGCCAATTACAGGGAATGAACACTGAAGCTTTCTTT | CASQLQGMNTEAFF